The TCR beta chain under discussion was sequenced for a study of shared clonotypes between healthy human individuals. Profiled with immunoSEQ multiplex PCR; TCRdb holds only in-frame clones, not every one. The sample holds some 2,100,000 clones; just over 90% are singletons and the top ten take 1.5% to 2%. CD45RO-negative, CCR7-selected cells formed the naive CD8 fraction, which excluded terminally differentiated effector memory CD45RA+ cells. Donors comprised only Caucasian adults living in Nashville, Tennessee. Material for sequencing was naive CD8+ T cells from PBMCs. The receptor comes from a man between 18 and 29 years old in good health. Some clones in this sample may be carry-over from other donors' samples.

The CDR3 here is CASSFTPGLAAGELFF. The CDR3 region has the DNA TGTGCCAGCAGTTTTACCCCGGGACTAGCGGCCGGGGAGCTGTTTTTT. The chain couples TRBV27 to TRBJ2-2; 11 bases are shared with TRBD2. CDR3 length: 16 amino acids. Germline loops: CDR1 MNHEY, CDR2 SMNVEV (reference sequence). The trim removed 3 bases at V and 6 bases at J, leaving 6 bases unmatched.